Each of the 5 T cell receptor beta chains below was sequenced from the same sample in a study of regulatory T cells in long-lasting Graves disease. The time point was: persistent/refractory GD, antithyroid drugs over 5 years with positive TRAb. Making the TCR library involved RNA that had been extracted from PBMCs. According to the study, TCR beta libraries were built with iRepertoire HTBI primers and CDR3-region Arm-PCR. From the multiplex PCR reads, TCRdb called clonotypes with MiXCR, one entry per CDR3 protein. The sample comprises 300,000 to 400,000 distinct CDR3 sequences, less than 20% of which are singletons, and just under 30% rests with the top ten. The sample here was peripheral blood mononuclear cells (PBMCs), taken when the disease was refractory, from a patient treated with antithyroid drugs. The receptor set was obtained from a female donor with Graves disease.

Only a few counts were recorded for this clonotype. This rearrangement joins TRBV20-1 to TRBJ2-7, with TRBD1 matching over 9 bases. J was trimmed by 5 bases and V by 3 bases; bases with no gene match: 2. The length of the CDR3 is 12 residues. Germline CDR1 DFQATT, CDR2 SNEGSKA (reference sequence). The chain's CDR3 is CSARDRGHEQYF. Here the CDR3 DNA reads TGCAGTGCTAGGGACAGGGGCCACGAGCAGTACTTC.

The V call is TRBV29-1, the J call TRBJ2-7, with D unclear. In germline, CDR1 is SQVTM, CDR2 ANQGSEA. Trimming took 7 bases from V and 3 from J, leaving 13 bases between them. The CDR3 loop spans 12 amino acids. This CDR3 reads CSGGGGNYEQYF. CDR3 coding DNA: TGCAGCGGCGGTGGCGGTAACTACGAGCAGTACTTC.

With respect to this clonotype: One base away lies a much larger clone, so this may be a sequencing read error. V is TRBV7-8 and J is TRBJ2-2, with D hard to call. Germline V gene lookup returns CDR1 SGHVS and CDR2 FQNEAQ. The CDR3 spans 15 residues. V shed 5 bases and J shed 6 bases, with 16 bases lying between them. In DNA, the CDR3 is TGTGCCAGCAGCCCCCAGCAGATTAGCTCCGGGGAGCTGTTTTTT. Translated: CASSPQQISSGELFF.

In its sample, this clonotype was seen many times. This chain joins TRBV2 and TRBJ2-6; D remains unclear. Germline V gene lookup returns CDR1 SNHLY and CDR2 FYNNEI. CDR3 length equals 15 residues. V was pared by 5 bases and J by 2 bases, with 10 bases between. In nucleotides, the CDR3 is TGTGCCAGCAGTCCTACAGCGACTGGGGCCAACGTCCTGACTTTC. Residues: CASSPTATGANVLTF.

This clonotype was seen many times. The gene calls are TRBV20-1 and TRBJ2-5, with D possibly TRBD2 on 6 matching bases. The CDR3 loop spans 12 amino acids. V was trimmed by 5 bases and J by 2 bases, leaving 9 bases between them. Germline CDR1 is DFQATT and CDR2 is SNEGSKA (reference sequence). The CDR3 here is CSASGSQETQYF. The CDR3 region has the DNA TGCAGTGCTTCCGGGAGTCAAGAGACCCAGTACTTC.